These 23 T cell receptor beta chains were all obtained from the same sample, sequenced in a study of OX40 agonist ivuxolimab in advanced cancers. Sequenced by immunoSEQ multiplex PCR; TCRdb stores in-frame clones only, minus some. Of approximately 69,000 clones listed, approximately 81% are singletons. The sequences come from CD4+ or CD8+ T cells sorted from blood, collected in a trial of the OX40 agonist ivuxolimab. These receptors were obtained from an adult with an advanced solid tumor such as melanoma, head and neck, liver or kidney cancer.

The chain uses TRBV27 and TRBJ1-1; maybe TRBD1 (5 bases). The V end was cut by 5 bases, the J end by 1 base, with 11 bases between. This CDR3 is built from 14 residues. Germline lookup yields CDR1 MNHEY and CDR2 SMNVEV (reference sequence). CDR3 sequence (DNA): TGTGCCAGCAGTCCCCCGGGGGGGAACACTGAAGCTTTCTTT. It translates to CASSPPGGNTEAFF.

The chain uses TRBV28 and TRBJ1-1, with D perhaps TRBD1 (5 bases). The CDR3 extends over 15 amino acids. V was clipped by 6 bases and J by 4 bases, with 18 bases between them. CDR1 and CDR2 (germline): MDHEN, SYDVKM. The CDR3 here is CASRPPPGLTTEAFF. The CDR3 DNA is TGTGCCAGCAGACCTCCCCCGGGGCTAACCACTGAAGCTTTCTTT.

J is TRBJ2-3 and V is TRBV7-9; D is unresolved. This CDR3 is built from 17 residues. Germline V gives CDR1 SEHNR, CDR2 FQNEAQ (reference sequence). V lost 1 base and J lost 0, with 14 bases in between. CDR3 DNA: TGTGCCAGCAGCTTAGGGTACACGGATACTAGCACAGATACGCAGTATTTT. Translated: CASSLGYTDTSTDTQYF.

The J gene is TRBJ1-5, the V gene TRBV7-6, with 7 nucleotides matching TRBD1. Per the germline V gene, CDR1 is SGHVS and CDR2 is FNYEAQ. J was trimmed by 5 bases and V by 5 bases; bases with no gene match: 21. This CDR3 comprises 19 residues. CDR3: CASSPLTGPLISGDQPQHF. As DNA, the CDR3 is TGTGCCAGCAGCCCCTTGACAGGGCCTCTCATTTCTGGGGATCAGCCCCAGCATTTT.

In DNA form, the CDR3 reads TGTGCCAGCAGCTCCAACAGGAAAGAGACCCAGTACTTC. This translates into CASSSNRKETQYF. This chain links TRBV7-2 with TRBJ2-5; possible D gene TRBD1, 5 bases. This CDR3 is 13 amino acids long. CDR1 and CDR2 from the germline V gene are SGHTA and FQGNSA. V lost 4 bases and J lost 3, with 9 bases in between.

V and J are TRBV7-3 and TRBJ2-2; D is possibly TRBD1 (6 bases). Germline V gives CDR1 SGHTA, CDR2 FQGTGA. V lost 5 bases to trimming and J lost 5 bases, with 27 bases between them. This CDR3 comprises 19 residues. The CDR3 coding sequence is TGTGCCAGCAGCCCTCAAATAATGACAGGCCCGGGTTATACCGGGGAGCTGTTTTTT. Translation gives CASSPQIMTGPGYTGELFF.

This clone has a single count. The chain uses TRBV11-2 and TRBJ2-2; 9 bases match TRBD2. V shed 2 bases and J 5 bases; nucleotides not matched to a gene: 15. This CDR3 has 19 residues. The germline V gene encodes CDR1 SGHAT and CDR2 FQNNGV. CDR3 DNA sequence: TGTGCCAGCAGCTTATCCATCGTGGGCGGGAGGGCCTATACCGGGGAGCTGTTTTTT. This gives the protein CASSLSIVGGRAYTGELFF.

This clone was seen a few times. The J gene is TRBJ2-7, the V gene TRBV6-1; tentatively, D is TRBD1 (6 bases). Trimming took off 2 bases at V and 3 bases at J, with 11 bases between the two ends. The CDR3 runs to 14 residues. From germline, CDR1 is MNHNS and CDR2 SASEGT. The CDR3 DNA reads as TGTGCCAGCAGTGAATGGAGGACAGACTACGAGCAGTACTTC. Its protein product is CASSEWRTDYEQYF.

The J gene is TRBJ1-1, the V gene TRBV5-1, with 7 bases lining up with TRBD1. This CDR3 contains 15 residues. Germline trimming cut 4 bases from V and 0 bases from J; bases unmatched to any gene: 6. CDR1 and CDR2 (germline): SGHRS, YFSETQ. The CDR3 protein is CASSPAGQMNTEAFF. As DNA, the CDR3 is TGCGCCAGCAGCCCAGCGGGACAGATGAACACTGAAGCTTTCTTT.

The V and J genes are TRBV5-4 and TRBJ2-5; 11 nucleotides agree with TRBD2. V shed 4 bases, J shed 3 bases, and the junction held 2 bases outside the gene matches. This CDR3 has 14 residues. The germline gives CDR1 SGHNT, CDR2 YYREEE (reference sequence). The CDR3 DNA is TGTGCCAGCAGCACGACTAGCGGGGAAGAGACCCAGTACTTC. Its translation: CASSTTSGEETQYF.

The rearrangement links TRBV5-4 to TRBJ2-7; no clear D. Germline CDR1 SGHNT, CDR2 YYREEE (reference sequence). This CDR3 has 11 amino acids. Between the trimmed V and J ends, which lost 2 bases and 6 bases, there was a span of 6 bases. Here the CDR3 DNA reads TGTGCCAGCAGCTTCCTCGGCGAGCAGTACTTC. It specifies CASSFLGEQYF.

The chain has TRBV5-5 and TRBJ2-7; weak D call: TRBD1 (5 bases). Germline values: CDR1 SGHKS, CDR2 YYEKEE (reference sequence). CDR3 size: 14 residues. Trimming removed 1 base from V and 2 bases from J, with 10 bases in between. The CDR3 loop reads CASSLRQRPYEQYF. CDR3 sequence (DNA): TGTGCCAGCAGCTTGCGACAGAGACCCTACGAGCAGTACTTC.

This chain joins TRBV4-3 and TRBJ2-5; 7 positions agree with TRBD1. CDR1 is LGHNA, CDR2 YSLEER, per germline. The CDR3 covers 14 residues. V was clipped by 0 bases and J by 5 bases; unmatched bases: 3. CDR3 loop: CASSQDGRGETQYF. The CDR3 DNA sequence: TGCGCCAGCAGCCAAGATGGCAGGGGGGAGACCCAGTACTTC.

The chain combines TRBV14 with TRBJ2-1, with TRBD2 matching over 9 bases. The length of the CDR3 is 15 residues. Per germline, CDR1 SGHDN and CDR2 FVKESK. The trim removed 4 bases at V and 5 bases at J, leaving 6 bases unmatched. The CDR3: CASSPWREGHNEQFF. The CDR3 nucleotides read TGTGCCAGCAGCCCCTGGCGGGAGGGCCACAATGAGCAGTTCTTC.

The rearrangement joins TRBV9 to TRBJ2-1; 7 bases are shared with TRBD2. CDR1 and CDR2 (germline): SGDLS, YYNGEE. Unmatched junction bases numbered 14, after V lost 0 bases and J lost 5 bases. There are 18 residues in the CDR3. The CDR3 sequence is CASSVAPAAGVVHNEQFF. The CDR3 DNA sequence: TGTGCCAGCAGCGTAGCCCCCGCGGCGGGAGTAGTCCACAATGAGCAGTTCTTC.

This clone occurred once. The chain uses TRBV11-1 and TRBJ2-5; perhaps D is TRBD1 or TRBD2 (5 bases each). With 5 bases removed from V and 3 bases from J, the gap between germline ends came to 13 bases. This CDR3 is built from 14 residues. Looked up from germline, CDR1 is SGHAT and CDR2 is FQDESV (reference sequence). CDR3 sequence: CASSAGTAKETQYF. CDR3 coding DNA: TGTGCCAGCAGCGCCGGGACCGCGAAAGAGACCCAGTACTTC.

At least ten counts were recorded for this clone. The chain carries TRBV5-1 and TRBJ2-1; 7 positions match TRBD1. CDR3 length equals 15 residues. Looked up from germline, CDR1 is SGHRS and CDR2 is YFSETQ. J lost 2 bases, V lost 4 bases, and 6 bases had no gene match. CDR3 DNA: TGCGCCAGCAGCCTCCGGGACAGACCCTACAATGAGCAGTTCTTC. It translates to CASSLRDRPYNEQFF.

CDR3 coding DNA: TGTGCCAGCAGCTCCCGGGGGGGTGGAAACATTCAGTACTTC. It translates to CASSSRGGGNIQYF. The chain is built from TRBV5-6 and TRBJ2-4, with TRBD2 matching over 8 bases. The germline V gene encodes CDR1 SGHDT and CDR2 YYEEEE. Germline trimming cut 3 bases from V and 6 bases from J; bases unmatched to any gene: 5. The CDR3 consists of 14 residues.

This clone appeared once. This chain links TRBV2 with TRBJ2-3; D is uncertain. V shed 6 bases and J shed 2 bases, with 6 bases lying between them. The CDR3 sequence is 12 residues long. The germline V gene has CDR1 SNHLY and CDR2 FYNNEI. This CDR3 is CASRKDTDTQYF. CDR3 DNA: TGTGCCAGCAGGAAAGACACAGATACGCAGTATTTT.

The rearrangement links TRBV28 to TRBJ1-2; 9 bases agree with TRBD1. The CDR3 has 14 amino acids. Unmatched junction bases numbered 10, after V lost 6 bases and J lost 8 bases. Looked up from germline, CDR1 is MDHEN and CDR2 is SYDVKM. CDR3 region: CASSPPGQGPGYTF. CDR3 nucleotide sequence: TGTGCCAGCAGCCCCCCGGGACAGGGCCCCGGCTACACCTTC.

The chain combines TRBV19 with TRBJ2-1; D is perhaps TRBD2 (5 bases). Trimming left V 3 bases short and J 1 base short, with 13 bases between. In germline, CDR1 is LNHDA, CDR2 SQIVND (reference sequence). The CDR3 is 16 residues long. The CDR3 DNA reads as TGTGCCAGTAGTATGCGTGTGGGAGTATCCTACAATGAGCAGTTCTTC. This gives the protein CASSMRVGVSYNEQFF.

V is TRBV19 and J is TRBJ2-1; 8 nucleotides align to TRBD2. This CDR3 spans 13 amino acids. CDR1 and CDR2 (germline): LNHDA, SQIVND (reference sequence). V lost 7 bases to trimming and J lost 7 bases; unmatched junction nucleotides: 6. The CDR3 loop reads CASNGRAENEQFF. Here the CDR3 DNA reads TGTGCCAGTAACGGGAGGGCCGAAAATGAGCAGTTCTTC. The full variable domain, its missing parts supplied by reference TRBV19 and TRBJ2-1, is DGGITQSPKYLFRKEGQNVTLSCEQNLNHDAMYWYRQDPGQGLRLIYYSQIVNDFQKGDIAEGYSVSREKKESFPLTVTSAQKNPTAFYLCASNGRAENEQFFGPGTRLTVL.

This clone turned up a few times. The chain couples TRBV18 to TRBJ2-5; D might be TRBD1 (6 bases). The CDR3 has 15 amino acids. Per the germline V gene, CDR1 is KGHSH and CDR2 is LQKENI. Trimming stripped 3 bases from V and 4 bases from J, with 15 bases between. In DNA form, the CDR3 reads TGTGCCAGCTCACCGCGGACAGACCGGGGAGAGACCCAGTACTTC. Its protein is CASSPRTDRGETQYF.